These T cell receptor beta chains were read from a single sample in a study of shared clonotypes between healthy human individuals. Generated by immunoSEQ multiplex PCR, the TCRdb table keeps only in-frame clones and is missing some. Of about 1 million clones listed, under 80% were seen once; the top ten hold about 1.5%. Sequencing input: memory CD4+ T cells sorted from blood. These receptors all come from a man younger than 30 in good health. Both conserved end residues are part of each CDR3. A D gene is named only where the DNA matches it firmly. Size is omitted from some rows. Given values are once, few, many or a class for expanded clones.

V	length	D	size	J	CDR3	DNA
TRBV5-1	16	-	-	TRBJ2-5	CASSLAGHLGGETQYF	TGCGCCAGCAGCTTGGCGGGTCACCTGGGAGGAGAGACCCAGTACTTC
TRBV5-6	16	-	many	TRBJ1-1	CASSRSPGWVDTEAFF	TGTGCCAGCAGCCGGTCCCCGGGATGGGTGGACACTGAAGCTTTCTTT
TRBV19	12	-	-	TRBJ1-3	CACRDPGNTIYF	TGTGCCTGCAGGGATCCTGGAAACACCATATATTTT
TRBV25-1	14	-	-	TRBJ2-3	CASGNLNWGDTQYF	TGTGCCAGCGGCAATCTAAATTGGGGAGATACGCAGTATTTT
TRBV6-1	14	TRBD1	-	TRBJ2-5	CASSRQGSQETQYF	TGTGCCAGCAGTCGACAGGGATCCCAAGAGACCCAGTACTTC
TRBV5-1	15	-	-	TRBJ2-1	CASSYAGVISNEQFF	TGCGCCAGCAGCTACGCAGGGGTAATCTCCAATGAGCAGTTCTTC
TRBV6-5	13	-	-	TRBJ2-1	CASSYSRRNEQFF	TGTGCCAGCAGTTACTCGAGGAGAAATGAGCAGTTCTTC
TRBV11-2	17	-	-	TRBJ2-5	CASSLEGGLALKETQYF	TGTGCCAGCAGCTTAGAAGGGGGGCTAGCGTTGAAGGAGACCCAGTACTTC
TRBV9	14	-	-	TRBJ2-7	CASSVAGTLSEQYF	TGTGCCAGCAGCGTCGCAGGGACCCTGAGCGAGCAGTACTTC
TRBV27	12	-	-	TRBJ2-7	CASGVTSYEQYF	TGTGCCAGCGGGGTCACCTCCTACGAGCAGTACTTC
TRBV27	12	-	-	TRBJ1-1	CASSSVSSEAFF	TGTGCCAGCAGTTCGGTTAGCTCTGAAGCTTTCTTT
TRBV10-3	16	TRBD2	-	TRBJ2-1	CAIRGRLAGGNNEQFF	TGTGCCATCAGAGGGAGACTAGCGGGAGGCAACAATGAGCAGTTCTTC
TRBV6-5	13	-	-	TRBJ2-3	CASSYVRADTQYF	TGTGCCAGCAGTTACGTCAGAGCAGATACGCAGTATTTT
TRBV5-1	16	TRBD2	-	TRBJ2-3	CASSSQRGAGTDTQYF	TGCGCCAGCAGCTCGCAGCGGGGGGCCGGCACAGATACGCAGTATTTT
TRBV18	14	-	-	TRBJ2-7	CASSSGTHSIEQYF	TGTGCCAGCTCCTCCGGGACCCATTCGATCGAGCAGTACTTC
TRBV5-1	14	TRBD1	-	TRBJ2-3	CASSLDRVPDTQYF	TGCGCCAGCAGCTTAGACAGGGTACCAGATACGCAGTATTTT
TRBV28	15	TRBD2	-	TRBJ2-7	CASSSERGGSYEQYF	TGTGCCAGCAGCTCAGAGCGGGGGGGATCCTACGAGCAGTACTTC
TRBV19	15	-	-	TRBJ1-2	CASSTFSTVNYGYTF	TGTGCCAGTAGTACTTTCTCGACGGTCAACTATGGCTACACCTTC
TRBV14	18	TRBD2	-	TRBJ2-1	CASSQNQRGGYSYNEQFF	TGTGCCAGCAGCCAGAACCAGCGGGGGGGATACTCCTACAATGAGCAGTTCTTC
TRBV14	15	-	-	TRBJ2-1	CASSRPRGPYNEQFF	TGTGCCAGCAGCCGGCCGCGGGGGCCATACAATGAGCAGTTCTTC
TRBV19	14	-	-	TRBJ2-3	CASMNGDLTDTQYF	TGTGCCAGTATGAACGGGGACCTCACAGATACGCAGTATTTT
TRBV5-1	15	-	few	TRBJ1-2	CASSEESERLYGYTF	TGCGCCAGCAGCGAGGAGAGTGAACGGCTCTATGGCTACACCTTC
TRBV6-1	13	TRBD1	few	TRBJ2-5	CASRPRGTETQYF	TGTGCCAGCAGACCCAGGGGGACAGAGACCCAGTACTTC
TRBV19	15	-	few	TRBJ1-4	CATKVVQGVYEKLFF	TGTGCCACAAAGGTCGTACAGGGAGTTTATGAAAAACTGTTTTTT
TRBV5-6	15	TRBD1	-	TRBJ1-5	CASSVAGGNNQPQHF	TGTGCCAGCAGCGTCGCAGGGGGGAACAATCAGCCCCAGCATTTT
TRBV30	17	TRBD1	-	TRBJ1-5	CAWSRTGWFLGGQPQHF	TGTGCCTGGAGCCGGACAGGGTGGTTCTTGGGTGGTCAGCCCCAGCATTTT
TRBV5-1	17	TRBD2	-	TRBJ2-2	CASSSGTSANSAGELFF	TGCGCCAGCAGCTCCGGGACTAGCGCCAACTCGGCCGGGGAGCTGTTTTTT
TRBV12-5	8	-	-	TRBJ1-4	CAIGTRFF	TGTGCTATCGGGACACGGTTTTTT
TRBV7-2	12	-	once	TRBJ2-3	CASSGYRDTQYF	TGTGCCAGCAGCGGGTACAGAGATACGCAGTATTTT
TRBV18	18	TRBD2	-	TRBJ2-7	CASSPRGGPSGRSYEQYF	TGTGCCAGCTCACCACGTGGTGGCCCGAGCGGGAGGTCGTACGAGCAGTACTTC
TRBV15	16	-	-	TRBJ1-2	CATSRDPQIINYGYTF	TGTGCCACCAGCAGAGACCCCCAGATAATTAACTATGGCTACACCTTC
TRBV5-6	15	-	-	TRBJ2-5	CASSGGGFRQETQYF	TGTGCCAGCAGCGGGGGGGGCTTCCGCCAAGAGACCCAGTACTTC
TRBV9	17	TRBD2	-	TRBJ2-3	CASSVASAGGPGDTQYF	TGTGCCAGCAGCGTAGCTTCCGCGGGGGGGCCAGGAGATACGCAGTATTTT
TRBV11-2	14	-	few	TRBJ1-1	CASSPRGDSWKAFF	TGTGCCAGCAGCCCGAGGGGTGACAGCTGGAAAGCTTTCTTT
TRBV6-6	15	TRBD2	-	TRBJ2-5	CASSYGVAGRETQYF	TGTGCCAGCAGTTACGGGGTAGCGGGGCGGGAGACCCAGTACTTC
TRBV27	16	-	-	TRBJ2-3	CASSFFRSRVADTQYF	TGTGCCAGCAGTTTCTTCAGGAGTCGGGTGGCAGATACGCAGTATTTT
TRBV5-1	13	-	once	TRBJ2-5	CASSFLFGETQYF	TGCGCCAGCAGCTTTCTGTTTGGGGAGACCCAGTACTTC
TRBV7-9	17	-	-	TRBJ2-4	CASSLEGGRGRRNIQYF	TGTGCCAGCAGCTTAGAGGGTGGACGGGGGAGAAGAAACATTCAGTACTTC
TRBV6-1	14	-	-	TRBJ1-5	CASSATDSNQPQHF	TGTGCCAGCAGTGCTACAGATAGCAATCAGCCCCAGCATTTT
TRBV28	13	-	few	TRBJ1-1	CASSLSPNTEAFF	TGTGCCAGCAGTTTGTCTCCGAACACTGAAGCTTTCTTT